The source of this T cell receptor beta chain is a study of vaccination and CD4 T cells after COVID-19. Study at large: Convalescent donors: six male, four female; seven Caucasian, two Asian, one multiracial, two Hispanic.

Only a few counts were recorded for this clonotype. What it binds is unknown. This sample's treatment: roughly 10-day PBMC culture with coronavirus spike peptide pools or control peptides (ViraFEST assay). Using peptide pools, antigen-specific T cells were expanded in ViraFEST before TCRs were sequenced. Oncomine TCR Beta short-read sequencing was applied to DNA from cultured CD4+ T cells. Using its own MiXCR run on the PCR reads, TCRdb lists one record per CDR3 protein. Seen here are some 18,000 distinct CDR3 sequences, approximately 48% observed once, and the top ten hold roughly 2.6%. This CDR3 comprises 15 residues. CDR1 is LNHDA, CDR2 SQIVND, per germline (reference sequence). Trimming left V 3 bases short and J 1 base short, with 12 bases between.

The chain uses TRBV19 and TRBJ1-1; D might be TRBD1 (5 bases). This TCR derives from a human donor who had recovered from COVID-19. The specimen comprised CD4+ T cells from blood, cultured in vitro, sampled after SARS-CoV-2 vaccination. CDR3 residues: CASSIPAGRNTEAFF. As DNA, the CDR3 is TGTGCCAGTAGTATCCCGGCGGGACGGAACACTGAAGCTTTCTTT.